This TCR beta chain was observed in a study of cytomegalovirus exposure and HLA in healthy donors. J was trimmed by 0 bases and V by 0 bases; bases with no gene match: 6. Per the germline V gene, CDR1 is SGDLS and CDR2 is YYNGEE. This CDR3 contains 17 residues. It was with 60 Vbeta and 13 Jbeta primers that the PCR ran. The table came from immunoSEQ multiplex PCR; TCRdb's copy has only in-frame clones and leaves some out. The sample shows about 160,000 clones, about 75% of them seen only once. The V call is TRBV9, the J call TRBJ2-1; 7 bases line up with TRBD1. Sequenced material: PBMCs. The sequence was collected from a man between 18 and 29 years old in good health and CMV-seropositive. CDR3 sequence: CASSVGGGTSSYNEQFF. CDR3 coding DNA: TGTGCCAGCAGCGTAGGAGGGGGCACGAGCTCCTACAATGAGCAGTTCTTC. Together with reference TRBV9 and TRBJ2-1, the CDR3 gives the full variable domain: DSGVTQTPKHLITATGQRVTLRCSPRSGDLSVYWYQQSLDQGLQFLIQYYNGEERAKGNILERFSAQQFPDLHSELNLSSLELGDSALYFCASSVGGGTSSYNEQFFGPGTRLTVL.